This T cell receptor beta chain was captured by sequencing in a study of Graves' ophthalmopathy and Graves' hyperthyroidism. Overall study findings and caveats: The authors also found most expanded thyroid clonotypes above 0.001 frequency in blood.

RNA transcripts served as template for amplifying TCR beta CDR3 sequences. An initial RT-PCR round employing HTBI primers preceded a second-round multiplex PCR. TCRdb re-called the multiplex PCR reads through MiXCR, storing one row per CDR3 protein. The sample gives roughly 700,000 distinct CDR3 sequences, 40% of which show up once; roughly 45% is in the top ten. This clonotype has at least ten counts. No antigen is known for it. The junction does not match germline at one end; this may be a read error. This CDR3 comprises 13 residues. Germline V gene sequence: CDR1 SEHNR, CDR2 FQNEAQ (reference sequence). Patients with other autoimmune diseases, uncontrolled infections, pregnancy or lactation were excluded. Fresh peripheral blood, about 9.3 ml, was the PBMC source.

The sequenced material came from peripheral blood. The V call is TRBV7-9, the J call TRBJ2-7, with unresolved D. The receptor comes from an adult man with Graves' ophthalmopathy. The CDR3, as DNA: TGCGCCAGCAGCTTGCACGGCTCCTACGAGCAGTACTTC. It encodes CASSLHGSYEQYF.